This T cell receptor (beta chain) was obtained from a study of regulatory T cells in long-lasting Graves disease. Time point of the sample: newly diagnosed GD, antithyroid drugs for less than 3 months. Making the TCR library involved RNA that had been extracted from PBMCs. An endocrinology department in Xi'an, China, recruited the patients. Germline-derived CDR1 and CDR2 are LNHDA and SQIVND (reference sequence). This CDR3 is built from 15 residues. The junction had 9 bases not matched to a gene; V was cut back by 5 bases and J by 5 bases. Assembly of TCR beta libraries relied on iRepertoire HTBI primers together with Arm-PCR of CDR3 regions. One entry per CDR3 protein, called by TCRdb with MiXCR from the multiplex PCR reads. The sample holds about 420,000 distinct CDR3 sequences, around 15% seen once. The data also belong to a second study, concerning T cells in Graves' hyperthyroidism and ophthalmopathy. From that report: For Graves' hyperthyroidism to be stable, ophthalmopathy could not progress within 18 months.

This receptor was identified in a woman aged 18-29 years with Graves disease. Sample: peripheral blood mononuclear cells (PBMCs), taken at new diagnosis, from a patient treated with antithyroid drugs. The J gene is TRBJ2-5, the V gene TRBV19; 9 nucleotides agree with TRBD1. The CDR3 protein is CASSSRTGEMETQYF. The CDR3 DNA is TGTGCCAGTAGTTCCCGGACAGGGGAAATGGAGACCCAGTACTTC.